The entry below gives a single T cell receptor beta chain sequence along with its context. V was pared by 6 bases and J by 4 bases, with 9 bases between. This CDR3 region has 13 residues. Germline lookup yields CDR1 ENHRY and CDR2 SYGVKD. Profiling that covered TCR beta VDJ and CDR3 relied on genomic DNA as its template. TCRdb analysed the reads with MiXCR anew, one entry per CDR3 protein. The sample lists around 79,000 distinct CDR3 sequences, less than 85% occurring once. The data belong to a study of CD8+CD57+ T cells in acquired aplastic anemia. By flow cytometry, patients selected for sequencing had shown an expansion of CD8+CD57+ cells.

Source material: sorted CD4+, CD8+, or CD8+CD57+ T cells (not recorded which) from PBMCs. This chain connects TRBV10-3 to TRBJ1-4; D perhaps matches TRBD1 (6 bases). The receptor was derived from a human donor with aplastic anemia. This CDR3 is CAIRDRINEKLFF. The DNA for the CDR3 is TGTGCCATCAGGGACAGAATTAATGAAAAACTGTTTTTT.